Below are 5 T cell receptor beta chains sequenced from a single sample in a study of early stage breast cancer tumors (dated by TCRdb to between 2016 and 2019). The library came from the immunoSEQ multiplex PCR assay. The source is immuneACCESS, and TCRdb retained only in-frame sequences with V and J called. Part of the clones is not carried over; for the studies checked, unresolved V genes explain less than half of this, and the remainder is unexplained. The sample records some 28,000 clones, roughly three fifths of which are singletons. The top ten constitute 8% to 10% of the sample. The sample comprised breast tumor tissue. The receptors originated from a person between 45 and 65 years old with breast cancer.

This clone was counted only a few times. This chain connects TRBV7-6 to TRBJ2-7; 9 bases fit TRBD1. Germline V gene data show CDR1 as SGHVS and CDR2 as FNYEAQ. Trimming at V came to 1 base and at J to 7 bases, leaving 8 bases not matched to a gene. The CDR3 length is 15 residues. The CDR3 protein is CASSLGGQGGGEQYF. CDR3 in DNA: TGTGCCAGCAGCTTAGGGGGACAGGGAGGGGGTGAGCAGTACTTC.

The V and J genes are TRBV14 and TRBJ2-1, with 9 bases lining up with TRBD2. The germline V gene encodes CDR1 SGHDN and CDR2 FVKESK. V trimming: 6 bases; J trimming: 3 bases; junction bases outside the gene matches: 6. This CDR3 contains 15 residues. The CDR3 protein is CASSQISGGYNEQFF. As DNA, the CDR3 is TGTGCCAGCAGTCAGATTAGCGGGGGCTACAATGAGCAGTTCTTC.

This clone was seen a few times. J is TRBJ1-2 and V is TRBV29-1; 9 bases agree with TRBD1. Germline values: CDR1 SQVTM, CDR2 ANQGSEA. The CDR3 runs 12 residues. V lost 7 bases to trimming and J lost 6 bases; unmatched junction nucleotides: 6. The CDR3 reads CSAPGQGDGYTF. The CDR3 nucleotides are TGCAGCGCCCCGGGACAGGGAGATGGCTACACCTTC.

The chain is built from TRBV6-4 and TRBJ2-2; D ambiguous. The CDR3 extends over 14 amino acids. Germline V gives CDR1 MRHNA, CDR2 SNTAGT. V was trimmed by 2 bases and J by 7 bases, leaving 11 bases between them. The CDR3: CASSDRTESGELFF. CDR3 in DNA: TGTGCCAGCAGTGACCGGACGGAAAGCGGGGAGCTGTTTTTT.

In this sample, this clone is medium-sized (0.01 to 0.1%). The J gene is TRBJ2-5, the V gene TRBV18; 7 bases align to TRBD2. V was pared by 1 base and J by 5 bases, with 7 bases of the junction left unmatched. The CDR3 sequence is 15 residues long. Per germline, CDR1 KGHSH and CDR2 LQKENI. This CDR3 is CASSPQTSSGETQYF. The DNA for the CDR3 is TGTGCCAGCTCACCACAGACTAGCTCGGGGGAGACCCAGTACTTC.